These 5 T cell receptor beta chains originate from one sample sequenced in a study of Ad26.COV2.S vaccination and SARS-CoV-2 variants. Treatment: roughly 18 received Ad26.COV2.S at low or high dose, single or two shots; roughly 5 received placebo; per-sample allocation not given. On day 63 after the first injection, vaccine and placebo recipients gave samples. The data were produced by immunoSEQ multiplex PCR, yet TCRdb's version contains in-frame clones alone and is incomplete. The sample holds hundreds of thousands of clones, about 87% seen once. Specimen: peripheral blood, collected in a trial of Ad26.COV2.S vaccine versus placebo. These receptor sequences come from a person aged 18-60 years who received the Ad26.COV2.S COVID-19 vaccine or a placebo.

The V gene is TRBV10-3, the J gene TRBJ2-2; D could derive from TRBD1 or TRBD2 (6 bases each). The germline V and J ends were trimmed by 6 bases and 0 bases, with 17 bases remaining between them. CDR3 size: 17 residues. CDR1 is ENHRY and CDR2 is SYGVKD in the germline V gene. As DNA, the CDR3 is TGTGCCATCAGGGAGGATTGGGGGGCGTCGAACACCGGGGAGCTGTTTTTT. It is translated as CAIREDWGASNTGELFF.

V and J are TRBV7-9 and TRBJ2-3; 10 nucleotides agree with TRBD2. Germline values: CDR1 SEHNR, CDR2 FQNEAQ (reference sequence). This CDR3 contains 15 residues. V shed 5 bases and J 4 bases; nucleotides not matched to a gene: 6. The CDR3 spells CASSQSGRGADTQYF. CDR3 nucleotides: TGTGCCAGCAGCCAGAGCGGGAGGGGAGCAGATACGCAGTATTTT.

On this clone: The junction and the germline gene differ at one end; a read error may be behind it. The chain has TRBV7-7 and TRBJ2-5, with D unresolved. Germline values: CDR1 SSHAT, CDR2 FNYEAQ (reference sequence). The CDR3 has 14 amino acids. CDR3 loop: CASSLFGFQETQYF. CDR3 DNA: TGCGCCAGCAGCTTATTTGGCTTCCAAGAGACCCAGTACTTC.

The rearrangement links TRBV19 to TRBJ2-3; weak D call: TRBD2 (7 bases). V was trimmed by 4 bases and J by 0 bases, leaving 14 bases between them. The V gene's germline CDR1 is LNHDA and CDR2 SQIVND (reference sequence). This CDR3 is built from 16 residues. This chain's CDR3 is CASSKRGASSTDTQYF. The DNA for the CDR3 is TGTGCCAGTAGTAAACGGGGGGCCTCTAGCACAGATACGCAGTATTTT. Together with reference TRBV19 and TRBJ2-3, the CDR3 gives the full variable domain: DGGITQSPKYLFRKEGQNVTLSCEQNLNHDAMYWYRQDPGQGLRLIYYSQIVNDFQKGDIAEGYSVSREKKESFPLTVTSAQKNPTAFYLCASSKRGASSTDTQYFGPGTRLTVL.

V gene TRBV9 combines with J gene TRBJ2-5; 8 nucleotides align to TRBD1. The CDR3 has 15 residues. The ends lost 2 bases at V and 3 bases at J; junction bases unmatched: 6. CDR1 and CDR2 from the germline V gene are SGDLS and YYNGEE. The CDR3 loop reads CASSVAGGAKETQYF. In nucleotides, the CDR3 is TGTGCCAGCAGCGTTGCAGGGGGCGCGAAAGAGACCCAGTACTTC.